This T cell receptor beta chain was sequenced during a study of cytomegalovirus exposure and HLA in healthy donors. The study's findings and limits: Some highly shared sequence variants likely arose as a pipeline artifact.

J gave up 5 bases and V 1 base, and 5 bases lay outside the gene matches. Germline assignment: CDR1 SGDLS and CDR2 YYNGEE. The CDR3 has 15 residues. Use of 60 Vbeta and 13 Jbeta primers characterized the PCR. In the original workflow: About 12 million of the approximately 80 million unique TCR beta chains counted in a later analysis were shared. Measured with immunoSEQ multiplex PCR; TCRdb has only the in-frame clones, and not every one. That table is the source of V, J and clone size, and D and trimming were worked out from the DNA. The repertoire consists of about 170,000 clones, with around 80% occurring once and the leading ten covering around 5%. About this clone: The antigen is unknown.

The sample consisted of PBMCs. This TCR was recovered from a man younger than 30 in good health and CMV-seronegative. The chain employs TRBV9 and TRBJ2-2; the match to TRBD1 covers 7 bases. The CDR3 region is CASSVRDRITGELFF. CDR3 sequence (DNA): TGTGCCAGCAGCGTACGGGACAGAATAACCGGGGAGCTGTTTTTT.